This T cell receptor (beta chain) was captured in a study of shared clonotypes between healthy human individuals. Study context: Per-donor plates numbered three CD4 naive, three CD4 memory, two CD8 naive and one CD8 memory.

Profiled with immunoSEQ multiplex PCR; TCRdb holds only in-frame clones, not every one. The table records over a million clones, more than 75% of them present only once. This CDR3 region has 14 residues. Germline CDR1 is SGHDT and CDR2 is YYEEEE. Between the trimmed V and J ends, which lost 4 bases and 4 bases, there was a span of 14 bases. Material for sequencing was memory CD4+ T cells from PBMCs. Described subset: CD45RA-negative fraction. This receptor was obtained from a man younger than 35 in good health. Some clones in this sample may be carry-over from other donors' samples. The chain carries TRBV5-6 and TRBJ2-5, with D perhaps matching TRBD1 or TRBD2 (5 bases each). The DNA for the CDR3 is TGTGCCAGCAGCCCACCCGGGACGGGAGAGACCCAGTACTTC. It is translated as CASSPPGTGETQYF.